This T cell receptor beta chain was found in a study of T cells after yellow fever vaccination. Study observations and caveats: Faster peaking, at day 5 versus 15, marked a secondary response that was weaker.

This clonotype has more than one count but fewer than ten. Antigen specificity is unknown. The germline gives CDR1 DFQATT, CDR2 SNEGSKA (reference sequence). With 1 base removed from V and 0 bases from J, the gap between germline ends came to 24 bases. This CDR3 is 19 amino acids long. TCRdb reprocessed the 5' RACE reads via MiXCR and lists one record per CDR3 protein. The table lists around 550,000 distinct CDR3 sequences, about 19% of them singletons, with more than 13% in the top ten. Sequencing was performed on PBMCs, taken 15 days after the yellow fever booster vaccination. V usage is TRBV20-1 and J usage is TRBJ1-1, with a weak D call TRBD1 (5 bases). This sequence originates from a man younger than 40 who received the YFV17D yellow fever vaccine. DNA for the CDR3: TGCAGTGCTAGAGCCCCCAGTAAGGGGCACAGTACAATGAACACTGAAGCTTTCTTT. It specifies CSARAPSKGHSTMNTEAFF.